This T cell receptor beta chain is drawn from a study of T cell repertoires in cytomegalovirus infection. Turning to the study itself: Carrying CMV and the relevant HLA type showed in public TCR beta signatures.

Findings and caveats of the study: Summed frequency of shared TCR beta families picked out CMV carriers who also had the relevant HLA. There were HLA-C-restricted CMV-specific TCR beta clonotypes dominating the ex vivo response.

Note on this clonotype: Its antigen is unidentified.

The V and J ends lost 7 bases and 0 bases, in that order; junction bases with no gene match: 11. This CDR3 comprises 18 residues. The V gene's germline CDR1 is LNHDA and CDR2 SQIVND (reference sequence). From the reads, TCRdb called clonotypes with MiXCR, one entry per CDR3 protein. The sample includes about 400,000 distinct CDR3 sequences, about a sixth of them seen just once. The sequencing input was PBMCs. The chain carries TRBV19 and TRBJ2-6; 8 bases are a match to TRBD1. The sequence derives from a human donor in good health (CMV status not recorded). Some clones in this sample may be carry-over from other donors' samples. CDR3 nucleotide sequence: TGTGCCAGTATCAAAACCGACAGGGGAAGCTCTGGGGCCAACGTCCTGACTTTC. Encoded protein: CASIKTDRGSSGANVLTF.